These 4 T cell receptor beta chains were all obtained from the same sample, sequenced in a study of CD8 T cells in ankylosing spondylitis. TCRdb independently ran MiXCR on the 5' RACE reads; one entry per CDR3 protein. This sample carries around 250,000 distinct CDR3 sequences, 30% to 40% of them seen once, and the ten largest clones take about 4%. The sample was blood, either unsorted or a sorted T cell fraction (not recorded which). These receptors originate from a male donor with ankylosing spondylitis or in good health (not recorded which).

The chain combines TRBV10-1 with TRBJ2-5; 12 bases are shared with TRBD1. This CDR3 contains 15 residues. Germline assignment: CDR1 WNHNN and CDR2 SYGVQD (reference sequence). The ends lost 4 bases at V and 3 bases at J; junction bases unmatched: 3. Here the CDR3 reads CASSGDRGLKETQYF. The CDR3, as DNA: TGCGCCAGCAGTGGGGACAGGGGGCTAAAAGAGACCCAGTACTTC.

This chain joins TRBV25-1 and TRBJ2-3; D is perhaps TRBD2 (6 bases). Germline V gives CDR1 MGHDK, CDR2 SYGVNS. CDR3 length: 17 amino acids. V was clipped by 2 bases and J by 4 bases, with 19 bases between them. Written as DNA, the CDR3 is TGTGCCAGCAGTGAAGGCGGGACGCTCGGTTCCGCAGATACGCAGTATTTT. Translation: CASSEGGTLGSADTQYF.

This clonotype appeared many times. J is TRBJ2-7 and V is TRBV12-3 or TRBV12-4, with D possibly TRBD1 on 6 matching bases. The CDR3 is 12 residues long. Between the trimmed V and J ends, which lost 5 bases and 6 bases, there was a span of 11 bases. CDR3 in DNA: TGTGCCAGCAGTCCGACAGGCTCCGAGCAGTACTTC. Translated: CASSPTGSEQYF.

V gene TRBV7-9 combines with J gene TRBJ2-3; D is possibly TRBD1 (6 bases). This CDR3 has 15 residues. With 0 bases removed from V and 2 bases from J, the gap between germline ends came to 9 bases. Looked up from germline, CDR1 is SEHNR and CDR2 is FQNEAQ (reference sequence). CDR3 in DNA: TGTGCCAGCAGCTTAGCAGGACAGTCCACAGATACGCAGTATTTT. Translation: CASSLAGQSTDTQYF. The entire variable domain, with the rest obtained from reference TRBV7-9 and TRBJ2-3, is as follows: DTGVSQNPRHKITKRGQNVTFRCDPISEHNRLYWYRQTLGQGPEFLTYFQNEAQLEKSRLLSDRFSAERPKGSFSTLEIQRTEQGDSAMYLCASSLAGQSTDTQYFGPGTRLTVL.